The 6 T cell receptor beta chains presented below share a single source sample, sequenced in a study of blood T cells in healthy people across ages. The use of a sample-barcoded 5' primer and a J-beta primer mix characterized a second PCR of roughly 7 to 11 cycles. TCRdb itself ran the 5' RACE reads through MiXCR, one entry per CDR3 protein. This sample has under 2,000,000 distinct CDR3 sequences, with approximately 50% found just once. Sample: blood. The receptors shown here come from a woman aged 40 to 49 in good health.

The chain recombines TRBV5-8 with TRBJ2-1, with D maybe TRBD2 (6 bases). The length of the CDR3 is 18 residues. CDR1 SGHTS and CDR2 YDEGEE come from the germline V gene. The V gene lost 9 bases and the J gene lost 8 bases, with 33 bases spanning the gap. For the CDR3, the DNA is TGTGCCACCGCCTTTTTGTTGTTGGCTAGCGTAATGAGGGATGAGCAGTTCTTC. Translated, it gives CATAFLLLASVMRDEQFF.

In this sample, this clonotype turned up a few times. The V and J genes are TRBV4-1 and TRBJ2-1; D possibly corresponds to TRBD2 (7 bases). The germline V gene encodes CDR1 MGHRA and CDR2 YSYEKL. With 0 bases removed from V and 3 bases from J, the gap between germline ends came to 12 bases. This CDR3 spans 16 amino acids. This CDR3 reads CASSQDFGGRYNEQFF. CDR3 bases: TGCGCCAGCAGCCAAGATTTCGGGGGGCGCTACAATGAGCAGTTCTTC.

This clonotype was recorded many times. V is TRBV20-1 and J is TRBJ2-1; D might be TRBD2 (6 bases). From germline, CDR1 is DFQATT and CDR2 SNEGSKA (reference sequence). The CDR3 sequence is 14 residues long. Trimming stripped 4 bases from V and 5 bases from J, with 15 bases between. The CDR3 region is CSAIFIGTHNEQFF. DNA of the CDR3: TGCAGTGCTATATTTATCGGGACTCACAATGAGCAGTTCTTC.

The CDR3 sequence is CSASNQPNYGYTF. DNA of the CDR3: TGCAGTGCTAGTAATCAGCCTAACTATGGCTACACCTTC. V usage is TRBV20-1 and J usage is TRBJ1-2; no reliable D call. The germline gives CDR1 DFQATT, CDR2 SNEGSKA (reference sequence). The V and J ends lost 3 bases and 0 bases respectively, with 8 bases between them. CDR3 length: 13 amino acids.

Worth noting for this clonotype: One end of the junction does not line up with germline, which may come from a read error. The chain combines TRBV20-1 with TRBJ2-1; TRBD2 agrees at 8 bases. CDR3 length: 17 amino acids. Germline V CDR1 and CDR2: DFQATT, SNEGSKA (reference sequence). The DNA for the CDR3 is TGCAGTGCTAGATCGAGCGGGGGCAGGAGCTCCTACAATGAGCGGTTCTTC. It translates to CSARSSGGRSSYNERFF.

V gene TRBV11-2 combines with J gene TRBJ2-4; D is ambiguous. Judging by the DNA end, TRBJ2-7 fits better; the J call may be wrong. The CDR3 has 15 amino acids. Germline assignment: CDR1 SGHAT and CDR2 FQNNGV. The CDR3 loop is CASSPVGRRAYEQYF. The CDR3 DNA sequence: TGTGCCAGCAGCCCCGTAGGCAGGCGAGCCTACGAGCAGTACTTC.